These 15 T cell receptor beta chains were all obtained from the same sample, sequenced in a study of T cell responses to AZD1222 COVID-19 vaccine. The table came from immunoSEQ multiplex PCR; TCRdb's copy has only in-frame clones and leaves some out. The repertoire holds 150,000 to 170,000 clones, with about 88% as singletons. Sequencing used peripheral blood, obtained on day 0 of AZD1222 vaccination. Every receptor here comes from an adult in good health.

This clone was seen only a few times. This chain joins TRBV9 and TRBJ2-1; perhaps TRBD1 as D (6 bases). The V end lost 4 bases, the J end lost 3 bases, and 11 bases lay between the germline ends. Germline V CDR1 and CDR2: SGDLS, YYNGEE. This CDR3 is 14 amino acids long. CDR3: CASSPGTSYNEQFF. Here the CDR3 DNA reads TGTGCCAGCAGCCCGGGGACAAGCTACAATGAGCAGTTCTTC. The whole variable domain, remainder taken from reference TRBV9 and TRBJ2-1, is DSGVTQTPKHLITATGQRVTLRCSPRSGDLSVYWYQQSLDQGLQFLIQYYNGEERAKGNILERFSAQQFPDLHSELNLSSLELGDSALYFCASSPGTSYNEQFFGPGTRLTVL.

This rearrangement joins TRBV14 to TRBJ1-3; D not certain. Trimming took 0 bases from V and 14 from J, leaving 11 bases between them. CDR1 SGHDN and CDR2 FVKESK come from the germline V gene. CDR3 size: 12 residues. The CDR3 region has the DNA TGTGCCAGCAGCCAAGATGTTCCGGACGTATATTTT. Translation gives CASSQDVPDVYF.

The chain is built from TRBV9 and TRBJ2-3, with 10 bases lining up with TRBD2. The CDR3 is 16 residues long. The V gene's germline CDR1 is SGDLS and CDR2 YYNGEE. V shed 3 bases and J 2 bases; nucleotides not matched to a gene: 6. CDR3 residues: CASSASGGAVTDTQYF. As DNA, the CDR3 is TGTGCCAGCAGCGCGAGCGGGGGGGCCGTCACAGATACGCAGTATTTT. The complete variable domain, with remaining parts taken from reference TRBV9 and TRBJ2-3, reads DSGVTQTPKHLITATGQRVTLRCSPRSGDLSVYWYQQSLDQGLQFLIQYYNGEERAKGNILERFSAQQFPDLHSELNLSSLELGDSALYFCASSASGGAVTDTQYFGPGTRLTVL.

V usage is TRBV19 and J usage is TRBJ1-2; unclear D gene. V was shortened by 10 bases and J by 2 bases, with 14 bases between the two germline ends. Germline assignment: CDR1 LNHDA and CDR2 SQIVND (reference sequence). The CDR3 consists of 13 residues. The CDR3 DNA sequence: TGTGCCACCCAACCCGCCCCGAACTATGGCTACACCTTC. It yields the protein CATQPAPNYGYTF.

The chain employs TRBV7-2 and TRBJ1-4; D is undetermined. The CDR3 length is 15 residues. V was pared by 0 bases and J by 4 bases, with 9 bases between. CDR1 and CDR2 (germline): SGHTA, FQGNSA. The CDR3 is CASSLAPASNEKLFF. CDR3 DNA sequence: TGTGCCAGCAGCTTAGCCCCTGCAAGTAATGAAAAACTGTTTTTT.

V is TRBV6-2 or TRBV6-3 and J is TRBJ1-2, with 10 bases that match TRBD1. The CDR3 contains 16 residues. J gave up 8 bases and V 5 bases, and 14 bases lay outside the gene matches. CDR1 and CDR2 (germline): MNHEY, SVGEGT. CDR3 DNA sequence: TGTGCCAGCAGTGAGAATCCGGGACAGGGGTCGCGCGGCTACACCTTC. It yields the protein CASSENPGQGSRGYTF.

This rearrangement joins TRBV12-5 to TRBJ2-7; TRBD1 matches at 8 bases. The CDR3 is made up of 14 amino acids. V was clipped by 4 bases and J by 3 bases; unmatched bases: 5. Germline V gene data show CDR1 as LGHNT and CDR2 as FRNRAP. The CDR3 here is CASGSTGEDYEQYF. The CDR3, as DNA: TGTGCTAGTGGTTCGACAGGGGAGGACTACGAGCAGTACTTC. The full variable domain, rest sourced from reference TRBV12-5 and TRBJ2-7, is DARVTQTPRHKVTEMGQEVTMRCQPILGHNTVFWYRQTMMQGLELLAYFRNRAPLDDSGMPKDRFSAEMPDATLATLKIQPSEPRDSAVYFCASGSTGEDYEQYFGPGTRLTVT.

This rearrangement joins TRBV5-5 to TRBJ2-5, with D hard to call. The CDR3 totals 12 residues. V lost 0 bases and J lost 1, with 1 base in between. Germline V CDR1 and CDR2: SGHKS, YYEKEE (reference sequence). CDR3 sequence reads: CASSLGQETQYF. Written as DNA, the CDR3 is TGTGCCAGCAGCTTGGGCCAAGAGACCCAGTACTTC.

The chain carries TRBV6-5 and TRBJ2-4, with 9 positions matching TRBD2. CDR3 length: 14 amino acids. The J segment lost 10 bases and the V segment lost 0 bases, leaving 4 bases of the junction unmatched. CDR1 is MNHEY and CDR2 is SVGAGI in the germline V gene. This chain's CDR3 is CASSYSRGGGIQYF. The DNA of the CDR3 is TGTGCCAGCAGTTACTCGCGGGGGGGCGGGATTCAGTACTTC.

This sequence joins TRBV5-1 and TRBJ1-2, with 8 bases identical to TRBD1. CDR1 is SGHRS, CDR2 YFSETQ, per germline. The CDR3 loop spans 15 amino acids. Trimming at V came to 6 bases and at J to 0 bases, leaving 7 bases not matched to a gene. The CDR3 nucleotides are TGCGCCAGCACGACCACAGGGGGGACTAACTATGGCTACACCTTC. Protein: CASTTTGGTNYGYTF.

The CDR3 sequence: CASSLVGGGDSPLHF. The CDR3 region has the DNA TGTGCCAGCAGCTTAGTTGGGGGCGGCGATTCACCCCTCCACTTT. The chain uses TRBV7-2 and TRBJ1-6; possible D gene TRBD1, 6 bases. This CDR3 contains 15 residues. Trimming left V 1 base short and J 8 bases short, with 12 bases between. CDR1 and CDR2 (germline): SGHTA, FQGNSA. Full variable domain (outside the CDR3, taken from reference TRBV7-2 and TRBJ1-6): GAGVSQSPSNKVTEKGKDVELRCDPISGHTALYWYRQSLGQGLEFLIYFQGNSAPDKSGLPSDRFSAERTGGSVSTLTIQRTQQEDSAVYLCASSLVGGGDSPLHFGNGTRLTVT.

The J gene is TRBJ1-6, the V gene TRBV7-8; TRBD1 agrees at 10 bases. V was pared by 5 bases and J by 2 bases, with 6 bases of the junction left unmatched. Germline V gives CDR1 SGHVS, CDR2 FQNEAQ. The CDR3 sequence is 17 residues long. CDR3 amino acids: CASSGGTGAAYNSPLHF. The CDR3 nucleotides are TGTGCCAGCAGCGGGGGGACAGGGGCGGCCTATAATTCACCCCTCCACTTT.

The chain uses TRBV2 and TRBJ2-7; D is perhaps TRBD1 (5 bases). The V gene's germline CDR1 is SNHLY and CDR2 FYNNEI. CDR3 size: 15 residues. V was pared by 1 base and J by 1 base, with 11 bases between. The CDR3 is CASSEVDRTSYEQYF. CDR3 sequence (DNA): TGTGCCAGCAGTGAAGTTGACAGAACTTCCTACGAGCAGTACTTC.

The chain combines TRBV15 with TRBJ2-3, with D possibly TRBD2 on 5 matching bases. Germline loops: CDR1 LNHNV, CDR2 YYDKDF (reference sequence). The CDR3 sequence is 13 residues long. The V end was cut by 5 bases, the J end by 1 base, with 7 bases between. The CDR3 is CATSLRGTDTQYF. Written as DNA, the CDR3 is TGTGCCACCAGCTTGAGGGGCACAGATACGCAGTATTTT.

V usage is TRBV14 and J usage is TRBJ1-2; D possibly corresponds to TRBD1 (5 bases). The CDR3 spans 15 residues. V shed 1 base and J shed 0 bases, with 9 bases lying between them. Germline V gives CDR1 SGHDN, CDR2 FVKESK. The CDR3 nucleotides read TGTGCCAGCAGCCAAGCCGGACACCCTAACTATGGCTACACCTTC. Protein product: CASSQAGHPNYGYTF.